The clone carrying this TCR beta chain was detected only a few times. Germline V gene sequence: CDR1 SGHVS, CDR2 FQNEAQ. This CDR3 is 15 amino acids long. V lost 5 bases to trimming and J lost 3 bases; unmatched junction nucleotides: 8. The record originates from a study of identical twins. TCRdb fed the 5' RACE reads into MiXCR, producing one record per CDR3 protein. The sample contains hundreds of thousands of distinct CDR3 sequences, about 20% of which appear only once. This same sample was also taken into another study, of T cells expressing NK-cell markers. From that report: Seropositivity for HCMV was found in seven of the eight sequenced donors, with one seronegative. What restricted sorting to alpha-beta TCR T cells in several experiments was an anti-gamma-delta TCR antibody. For six donors, the dominant NKG2C+ clonotypes made up roughly 1.0-8% of their CD8+ T cells. The leading position in the CD3+CD56-NKG2C+ fraction of several donors also went to these clonotypes.

This chain links TRBV7-8 with TRBJ2-7; 9 bases line up with TRBD2. The clonotype originates from a woman younger than 35 in good health. Sample: PBMCs. The CDR3 region has the DNA TGTGCCAGCAGCATTGGACTAGCGAATTACTACGAGCAGTACTTC. Residues: CASSIGLANYYEQYF.